This T cell receptor beta chain was profiled in a study of radiotherapy plus CTLA-4 blockade in lung cancer. About the research overall: Objective responses were seen in around a sixth of patients, disease control in about 30%. Study-level points and caveats: Interferon-beta and early blood T cell clone dynamics reportedly predicted response best.

In regard to this clone: The antigen is undetermined.

CTLA-4 blockade with ipilimumab, together with focal radiation, was given to patients with chemo-refractory metastatic non-small-cell lung cancer. Sequencing was performed with immunoSEQ multiplex PCR; in TCRdb, only in-frame clones are kept and a portion is missing. The sample lists under 100,000 clones; around 81% were seen once. This CDR3 region has 14 residues. Germline V gene sequence: CDR1 LNHDA, CDR2 SQIVND (reference sequence). J lost 8 bases, V lost 4 bases, and 7 bases had no gene match. This receptor was taken from a human donor with non-small cell lung cancer that progressed on radiotherapy plus ipilimumab. Sequenced here: peripheral blood, sampled from a patient treated with radiotherapy plus ipilimumab. The chain has TRBV19 and TRBJ1-2, with TRBD1 matching 10 bases. Written as DNA, the CDR3 is TGTGCCAGTAGTACTGGGACAGGGGTAGGAGGCTACACCTTC. It is translated as CASSTGTGVGGYTF.